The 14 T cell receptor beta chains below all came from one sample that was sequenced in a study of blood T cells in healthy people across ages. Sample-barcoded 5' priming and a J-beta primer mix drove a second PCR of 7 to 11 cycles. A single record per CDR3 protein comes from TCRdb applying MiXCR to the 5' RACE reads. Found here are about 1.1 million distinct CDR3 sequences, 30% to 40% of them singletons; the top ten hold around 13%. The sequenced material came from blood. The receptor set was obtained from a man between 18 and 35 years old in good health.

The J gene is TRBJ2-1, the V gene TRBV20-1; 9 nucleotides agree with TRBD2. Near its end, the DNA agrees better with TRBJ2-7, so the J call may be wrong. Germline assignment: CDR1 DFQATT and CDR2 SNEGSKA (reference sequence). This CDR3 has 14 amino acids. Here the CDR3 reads CSAASGGLYNEQYF. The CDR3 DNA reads TGCAGTGCTGCAAGCGGGGGGCTTTACAATGAGCAGTACTTC.

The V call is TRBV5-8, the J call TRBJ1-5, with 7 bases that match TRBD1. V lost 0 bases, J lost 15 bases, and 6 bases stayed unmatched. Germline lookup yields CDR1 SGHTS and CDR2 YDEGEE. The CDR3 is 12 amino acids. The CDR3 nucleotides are TGTGCCAGCAGCTTGGGAGGGGGCGGCGGGCATTTT. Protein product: CASSLGGGGGHF.

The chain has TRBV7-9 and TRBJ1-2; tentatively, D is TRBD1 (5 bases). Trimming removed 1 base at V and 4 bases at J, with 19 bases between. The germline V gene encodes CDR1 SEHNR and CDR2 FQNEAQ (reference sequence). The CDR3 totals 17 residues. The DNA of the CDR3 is TGTGCCAGCAGCTTAGATCCGCAGGGTTTTTCGGTCTATGGCTACACCTTC. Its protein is CASSLDPQGFSVYGYTF.

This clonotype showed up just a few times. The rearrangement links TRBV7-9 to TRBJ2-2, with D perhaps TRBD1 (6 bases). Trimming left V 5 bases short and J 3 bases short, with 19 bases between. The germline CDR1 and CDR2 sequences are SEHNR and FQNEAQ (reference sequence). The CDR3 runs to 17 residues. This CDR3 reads CASSSLRGMWDTGELFF. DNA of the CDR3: TGTGCCAGCAGCAGCCTTAGGGGGATGTGGGACACCGGGGAGCTGTTTTTT.

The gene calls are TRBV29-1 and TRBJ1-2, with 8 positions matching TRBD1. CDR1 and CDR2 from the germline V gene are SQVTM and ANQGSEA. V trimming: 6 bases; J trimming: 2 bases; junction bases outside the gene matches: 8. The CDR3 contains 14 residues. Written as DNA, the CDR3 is TGCAGCGTCGGACGGACAGGGACAAACTATGGCTACACCTTC. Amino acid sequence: CSVGRTGTNYGYTF.

In DNA form, the CDR3 reads TGTGCCAGCAGCCAAGGGGGTTTTGAAAAACTGTTTTTT. Translated, it gives CASSQGGFEKLFF. This chain links TRBV4-2 with TRBJ1-4; no clear D. The CDR3 length is 13 residues. The V end was cut by 1 base, the J end by 7 bases, with 7 bases between. The germline V gene has CDR1 LGHNA and CDR2 YNFKEQ.

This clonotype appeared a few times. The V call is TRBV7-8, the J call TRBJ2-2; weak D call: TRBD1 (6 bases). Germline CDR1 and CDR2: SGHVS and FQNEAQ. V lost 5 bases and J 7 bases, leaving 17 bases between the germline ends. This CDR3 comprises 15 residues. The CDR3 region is CASSGRDITGGELFF. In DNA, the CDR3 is TGTGCCAGCAGCGGCCGGGACATCACGGGCGGGGAGCTGTTTTTT.

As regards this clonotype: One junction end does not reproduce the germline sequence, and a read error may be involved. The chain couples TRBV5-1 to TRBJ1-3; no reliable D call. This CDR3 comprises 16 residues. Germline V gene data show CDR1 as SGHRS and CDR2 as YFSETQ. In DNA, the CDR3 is TGCGCCAGCAGCTTGGATCAGAGACGCTCTGGAAACACCACATATTTT. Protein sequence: CASSLDQRRSGNTTYF.

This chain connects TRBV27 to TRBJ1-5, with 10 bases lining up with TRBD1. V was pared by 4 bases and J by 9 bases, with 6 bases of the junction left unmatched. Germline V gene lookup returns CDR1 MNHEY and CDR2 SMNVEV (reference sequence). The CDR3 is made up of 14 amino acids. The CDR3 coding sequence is TGTGCCAGCAGTTCGGACAGGGGGTCTCGGCCCCAGCATTTT. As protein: CASSSDRGSRPQHF.

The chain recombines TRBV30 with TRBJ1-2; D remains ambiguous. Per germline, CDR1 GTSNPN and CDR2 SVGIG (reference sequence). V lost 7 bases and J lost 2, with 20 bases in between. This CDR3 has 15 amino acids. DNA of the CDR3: TGTGCCTTCGTTAAATCGGCCCCTCCGAACTATGGCTACACCTTC. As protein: CAFVKSAPPNYGYTF.

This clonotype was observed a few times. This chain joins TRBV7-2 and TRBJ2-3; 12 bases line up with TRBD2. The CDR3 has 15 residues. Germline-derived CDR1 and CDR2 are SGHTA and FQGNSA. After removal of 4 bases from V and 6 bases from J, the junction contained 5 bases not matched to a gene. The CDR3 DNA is TGTGCCAGCAGCTACACTAGCGGGGGGCCCGATACGCAGTATTTT. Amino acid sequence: CASSYTSGGPDTQYF.

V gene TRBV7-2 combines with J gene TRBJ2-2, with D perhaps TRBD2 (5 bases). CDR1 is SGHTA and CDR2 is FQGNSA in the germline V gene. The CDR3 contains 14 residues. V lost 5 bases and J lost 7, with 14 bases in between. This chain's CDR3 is CASSPLGFGGELFF. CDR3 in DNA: TGTGCCAGCAGCCCACTAGGGTTTGGCGGGGAGCTGTTTTTT.

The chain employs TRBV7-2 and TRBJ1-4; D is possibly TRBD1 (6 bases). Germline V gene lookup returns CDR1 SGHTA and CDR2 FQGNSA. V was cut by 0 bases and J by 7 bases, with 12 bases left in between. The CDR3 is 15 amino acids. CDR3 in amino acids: CASSLAQGRAEKLFF. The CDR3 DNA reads TGTGCCAGCAGCTTAGCGCAGGGGCGGGCTGAAAAACTGTTTTTT.

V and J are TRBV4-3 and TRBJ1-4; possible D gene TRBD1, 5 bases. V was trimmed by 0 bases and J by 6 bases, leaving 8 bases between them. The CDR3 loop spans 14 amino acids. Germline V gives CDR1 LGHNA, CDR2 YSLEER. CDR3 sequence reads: CASSQERDDEKLFF. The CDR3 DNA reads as TGCGCCAGCAGCCAAGAACGGGACGATGAAAAACTGTTTTTT.